This T cell receptor beta chain was captured by sequencing in a study of T cells in tuberculosis. Comments on this clone: No antigen is known for it.

Germline CDR1 SSHAT, CDR2 FNYEAQ (reference sequence). Trimming cost V 4 bases and J 6 bases; bases outside gene matches: 2. This CDR3 has 13 amino acids. Study observations and caveats: Active tuberculosis alpha repertoires lay closer to GMM-specific TCRs than controls'.

Clones were read by immunoSEQ multiplex PCR, and TCRdb kept only the in-frame ones, dropping some. The sample has roughly 24,000 clones, roughly 97% seen once. The V call is TRBV7-7, the J call TRBJ2-2; 7 bases are shared with TRBD2. The sequenced sample consisted of PBMCs. The sequence came from a donor aged 10 to 29 with latent tuberculosis or without tuberculosis infection. CDR3 nucleotide sequence: TGTGCCAGCAGCTCAGGGAGGGCCGGGGAGCTGTTTTTT. Residues: CASSSGRAGELFF.